This TCR beta chain was found in a study of CXCR3-negative and CXCR3-positive naive CD8 T cells. Study findings and constraints: Each naive subset displayed comparably high diversity, whereas memory CD8+ cells displayed much lower diversity.

UMI labels and 5' RACE were used to prepare the TRB cDNA libraries. TCRdb re-called the 5' RACE reads; one entry per CDR3 protein, DNA not given. The sample includes over 100,000 distinct CDR3 sequences. The CDR3 spans 14 residues. Germline V lookup: CDR1 MNHEY, CDR2 SVGAGI. About this clonotype: Its antigen remains unknown.

The sequencing sample was made of naive CXCR3- CD8+ T cells from blood. Subset described: CD45RO-CCR7+CD27+CD95- naive CD8+ T cells lacking CXCR3 (TNR3-). V is TRBV6-5 and J is TRBJ1-1; as DNA is missing, the TRBD1 call by TCRdb cannot be tested. This sequence was found in a human donor in good health. Some clones in this sample may be carry-over from other donors' samples. The CDR3 is CASSYGAVNTEAFF.